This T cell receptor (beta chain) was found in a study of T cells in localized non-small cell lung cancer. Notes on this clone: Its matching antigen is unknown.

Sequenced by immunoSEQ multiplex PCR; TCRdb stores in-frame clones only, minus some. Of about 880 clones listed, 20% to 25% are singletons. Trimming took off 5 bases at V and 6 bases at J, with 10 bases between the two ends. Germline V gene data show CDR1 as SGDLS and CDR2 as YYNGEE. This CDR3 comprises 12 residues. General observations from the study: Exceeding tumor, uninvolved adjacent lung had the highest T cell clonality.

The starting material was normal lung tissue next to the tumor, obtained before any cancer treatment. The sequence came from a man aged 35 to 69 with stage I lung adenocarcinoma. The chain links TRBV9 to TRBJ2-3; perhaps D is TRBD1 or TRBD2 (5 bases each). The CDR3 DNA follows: TGTGCCAGCAGGGGGGAAAGTGATACGCAGTATTTT. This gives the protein CASRGESDTQYF.